The 15 T cell receptor beta chains below all came from one sample that was sequenced in a study of siplizumab effects on memory and regulatory T cells. The assay was immunoSEQ multiplex PCR, and TCRdb's table has in-frame clones only and misses some. The profile shows about 100,000 clones, 75% to 95% of them singletons. The sample consisted of CD4+ T cells sorted from blood. The source of these receptors is a human donor in good health.

The chain combines TRBV5-5 with TRBJ2-3, with unresolved D. The CDR3 runs to 13 residues. Per the germline V gene, CDR1 is SGHKS and CDR2 is YYEKEE (reference sequence). The V end was cut by 2 bases, the J end by 4 bases, with 8 bases between. CDR3 in amino acids: CASSLQGSDTQYF. The CDR3 DNA reads as TGTGCCAGCAGCTTACAAGGATCAGATACGCAGTATTTT.

The chain is built from TRBV5-8 and TRBJ2-7; TRBD2 is a possible D gene (5 bases). Germline CDR1 and CDR2: SGHTS and YDEGEE. Deletions cut 0 bases from V and 6 bases from J, with 13 bases between. The CDR3 covers 14 residues. The CDR3 is CASSLERVGSEQYF. CDR3 sequence (DNA): TGTGCCAGCAGCTTGGAACGGGTGGGGAGCGAGCAGTACTTC.

The rearrangement uses TRBV6-6 and TRBJ2-7; D tentatively fits TRBD1 or TRBD2 (6 bases each). Trimming shortened V by 1 base and J by 2 bases, and 12 bases separated the two germline ends. The CDR3 covers 15 residues. Germline-derived CDR1 and CDR2 are MNHNY and SVGAGI (reference sequence). DNA for the CDR3: TGTGCCAGCAGTTACTTTGGGGGGCCGACCTACGAGCAGTACTTC. It yields the protein CASSYFGGPTYEQYF.

The genes are TRBV10-3 and TRBJ2-1; no reliable D call. Germline V gene lookup returns CDR1 ENHRY and CDR2 SYGVKD. This CDR3 has 12 amino acids. V lost 3 bases and J lost 4, with 4 bases in between. DNA for the CDR3: TGTGCCATCAGTGACCTATACAATGAGCAGTTCTTC. This sequence encodes CAISDLYNEQFF.

This chain uses TRBV28 with TRBJ1-1, with D tentatively TRBD1 (5 bases). Between the trimmed V and J ends, which lost 8 bases and 3 bases, there was a span of 13 bases. CDR3 length: 13 residues. The V gene's germline CDR1 is MDHEN and CDR2 SYDVKM. This chain's CDR3 is CASVGGGYTEAFF. The CDR3 DNA reads TGTGCCAGCGTCGGGGGAGGATACACTGAAGCTTTCTTT.

The V and J genes are TRBV19 and TRBJ2-3, with D tentatively TRBD1 (5 bases). Germline V gives CDR1 LNHDA, CDR2 SQIVND (reference sequence). V was pared by 5 bases and J by 9 bases, with 9 bases between. CDR3 length: 11 amino acids. The CDR3 DNA reads as TGTGCCAGTAGTTCAGACAGCACGCAGTATTTT. Its protein product is CASSSDSTQYF.

V and J are TRBV7-3 and TRBJ2-1; D might be TRBD1 or TRBD2, each matching 5 bases. Per germline, CDR1 SGHTA and CDR2 FQGTGA. Trimming took off 2 bases at V and 4 bases at J, with 12 bases between the two ends. The CDR3 totals 15 residues. CDR3 residues: CASSLRSGRYNEQFF. In nucleotides, the CDR3 is TGTGCCAGCAGCTTACGTTCGGGGCGGTACAATGAGCAGTTCTTC. Using reference TRBV7-3 and TRBJ2-1 for the parts outside the CDR3, the full variable domain is GAGVSQTPSNKVTEKGKYVELRCDPISGHTALYWYRQSLGQGPEFLIYFQGTGAADDSGLPNDRFFAVRPEGSVSTLKIQRTERGDSAVYLCASSLRSGRYNEQFFGPGTRLTVL.

V is TRBV2 and J is TRBJ2-7; D perhaps matches TRBD2 (5 bases). V was clipped by 5 bases and J by 1 base, with 12 bases between them. Germline values: CDR1 SNHLY, CDR2 FYNNEI. The CDR3 has 14 residues. The CDR3 coding sequence is TGTGCCAGCAGTCGTACGGGGTCTTCCTACGAGCAGTACTTC. Protein: CASSRTGSSYEQYF.

This chain joins TRBV10-3 and TRBJ2-5, with TRBD2 matching over 8 bases. Looked up from germline, CDR1 is ENHRY and CDR2 is SYGVKD. The CDR3 spans 15 residues. Trimming took 2 bases from V and 7 from J; bases not matched to a gene: 9. This CDR3 is CAISESGGTGGTQYF. The CDR3 DNA follows: TGTGCCATCAGTGAGAGCGGGGGCACCGGGGGGACCCAGTACTTC.

The chain employs TRBV11-2 and TRBJ2-3; the D is unclear. Germline loops: CDR1 SGHAT, CDR2 FQNNGV. The CDR3 runs to 15 residues. V was shortened by 5 bases and J by 2 bases, with 14 bases between the two germline ends. The CDR3 coding sequence is TGTGCCAGCAGCCCCCACCTCCAGTACACAGATACGCAGTATTTT. Protein: CASSPHLQYTDTQYF.

CDR3 nucleotide sequence: TGCGCCAGCAGGCCAGTAGAGGGGGCGACCGGGGAGCTGTTTTTT. This translates into CASRPVEGATGELFF. The V call is TRBV4-1, the J call TRBJ2-2; 7 nucleotides agree with TRBD1. Germline CDR1 is MGHRA and CDR2 is YSYEKL. CDR3 length: 15 residues. The V and J ends lost 6 bases and 5 bases, in that order; junction bases with no gene match: 9.

The gene calls are TRBV6-6 and TRBJ2-3; D gene unclear. Germline V gene lookup returns CDR1 MNHNY and CDR2 SVGAGI (reference sequence). The V gene lost 0 bases and the J gene lost 1 base, with 11 bases spanning the gap. There are 16 residues in the CDR3. Written as DNA, the CDR3 is TGTGCCAGCAGTTACTCGGGCTCACCCGGCACAGATACGCAGTATTTT. It specifies CASSYSGSPGTDTQYF.

The gene calls are TRBV5-5 and TRBJ2-5, with a weak D call TRBD1 (6 bases). Trimming shortened V by 1 base and J by 5 bases, and 15 bases separated the two germline ends. The CDR3 runs 15 residues. Germline CDR1 is SGHKS and CDR2 is YYEKEE (reference sequence). This chain's CDR3 is CASSLKAGEVETQYF. CDR3 nucleotide sequence: TGTGCCAGCAGCTTGAAGGCAGGGGAAGTGGAGACCCAGTACTTC.

This chain joins TRBV28 and TRBJ2-5, with D possibly matching TRBD1 (6 bases). V dropped 5 bases and J dropped 5 bases, with 15 bases sitting between them. The CDR3 is 14 amino acids. Germline V lookup: CDR1 MDHEN, CDR2 SYDVKM. In DNA form, the CDR3 reads TGTGCCAGCAGTCAACAGGGTTTAAGTGAGACCCAGTACTTC. Its translation is CASSQQGLSETQYF. The whole variable domain, filled in from reference TRBV28 and TRBJ2-5, reads DVKVTQSSRYLVKRTGEKVFLECVQDMDHENMFWYRQDPGLGLRLIYFSYDVKMKEKGDIPEGYSVSREKKERFSLILESASTNQTSMYLCASSQQGLSETQYFGPGTRLLVL.

The gene calls are TRBV5-1 and TRBJ2-1; perhaps TRBD2 as D (6 bases). Germline lookup yields CDR1 SGHRS and CDR2 YFSETQ. V lost 6 bases, J lost 5 bases, and 12 bases lay in between. This CDR3 spans 13 amino acids. DNA for the CDR3: TGCGCCAGCAATGGAGGGGTTGACAATGAGCAGTTCTTC. This sequence encodes CASNGGVDNEQFF.